The clone carrying this TCR beta chain came up once. Additional DNA sequences in this sample encode the identical CDR3. Assay: immunoSEQ multiplex PCR; the TCRdb copy retains only in-frame clones and omits some. The sample lists roughly 86,000 clones, approximately 90% occurring once. Between the trimmed V and J ends, which lost 4 bases and 0 bases, there was a span of 11 bases. The CDR3 loop spans 15 amino acids. The germline V gene encodes CDR1 SGHRS and CDR2 YFSETQ. The data derive from a study of control samples from healthy donors and cancer patients. What was sequenced was blood. The chain carries TRBV5-1 and TRBJ1-3; maybe TRBD1 (5 bases). This TCR was sampled from a woman aged 18 to 35 in good health. DNA for the CDR3: TGCGCCAGCAGCCTCTGGGGGGACTCTGGAAACACCATATATTTT. Its translation is CASSLWGDSGNTIYF.